Below are 10 T cell receptor beta chains sequenced from a single sample in a study of blood T cell repertoires in COVID-19. The repertoire was sequenced with immunoSEQ multiplex PCR; TCRdb's copy has only in-frame clones and lacks some. The data show tens of thousands of clones, with 75% to 90% seen just once and 4% to 5.5% held by the top ten. Input material: peripheral blood. The receptors were sampled from a man aged 45-65 years with active COVID-19.

This sequence joins TRBV19 and TRBJ2-7; D is undetermined. V lost 3 bases, J lost 2 bases, and 11 bases lay in between. The germline gives CDR1 LNHDA, CDR2 SQIVND (reference sequence). This CDR3 is 14 amino acids long. CDR3 coding DNA: TGTGCCAGTAGTATTTCAGGAACGACCTACGAGCAGTACTTC. Protein product: CASSISGTTYEQYF.

The chain links TRBV23-1 to TRBJ1-5; 8 positions match TRBD1. TRBV23-1 is given ORF status, its function remaining uncertain. The CDR3 sequence is 16 residues long. V lost 6 bases to trimming and J lost 4 bases; unmatched junction nucleotides: 11. The CDR3 sequence is CASRPITTGVNQPQHF. DNA for the CDR3: TGCGCCAGCAGGCCGATAACGACAGGGGTAAATCAGCCCCAGCATTTT.

The CDR3 protein is CAWSSRENQPQHF. The CDR3 nucleotides are TGTGCCTGGAGTTCGAGGGAGAATCAGCCCCAGCATTTT. The genes are TRBV30 and TRBJ1-5; D remains ambiguous. Trimming removed 2 bases at V and 4 bases at J, with 9 bases between. Germline lookup yields CDR1 GTSNPN and CDR2 SVGIG (reference sequence). CDR3 length: 13 residues.

The chain has TRBV19 and TRBJ1-1, with D uncertain. CDR3 length: 14 amino acids. Trimming cost V 5 bases and J 6 bases, with 16 bases left between them. Per the germline V gene, CDR1 is LNHDA and CDR2 is SQIVND (reference sequence). The CDR3: CASSSQSLVAEAFF. CDR3 sequence (DNA): TGTGCCAGTAGTTCGCAATCCCTAGTAGCTGAAGCTTTCTTT. Together with reference TRBV19 and TRBJ1-1, the CDR3 gives the full variable domain: DGGITQSPKYLFRKEGQNVTLSCEQNLNHDAMYWYRQDPGQGLRLIYYSQIVNDFQKGDIAEGYSVSREKKESFPLTVTSAQKNPTAFYLCASSSQSLVAEAFFGQGTRLTVV.

The chain recombines TRBV5-1 with TRBJ2-7, with TRBD2 matching over 7 bases. The CDR3 runs to 14 residues. Germline lookup yields CDR1 SGHRS and CDR2 YFSETQ. After removal of 1 base from V and 4 bases from J, the junction contained 5 bases not matched to a gene. This chain's CDR3 is CASSLKAGLYEQYF. In DNA, the CDR3 is TGCGCCAGCAGCTTGAAAGCGGGGCTATACGAGCAGTACTTC.

The gene calls are TRBV20-1 and TRBJ2-1, with D tentatively TRBD1 or TRBD2 (6 bases each). This CDR3 comprises 17 residues. V was pared by 3 bases and J by 4 bases, with 22 bases between. Looked up from germline, CDR1 is DFQATT and CDR2 is SNEGSKA (reference sequence). CDR3 DNA: TGCAGTGCTAGTGGAGGGCTTAGCAGGGGAACATACAATGAGCAGTTCTTC. Translating gives CSASGGLSRGTYNEQFF.

This clone was found once. The chain links TRBV6-5 to TRBJ2-1; 9 bases match TRBD2. The CDR3 is 13 residues long. Germline V gene data show CDR1 as MNHEY and CDR2 as SVGAGI. V was pared by 6 bases and J by 15 bases, with 12 bases of the junction left unmatched. CDR3 coding DNA: TGTGCCAGCAGCCCCGAGCGGGAGGCCCTCGGGTTCTTC. This encodes CASSPEREALGFF.

In its sample, this clone was seen a few times. The rearrangement uses TRBV9 and TRBJ1-2; no clear D gene. The CDR3 is 15 residues long. V lost 3 bases to trimming and J lost 3 bases, with 15 bases between them. In germline, CDR1 is SGDLS, CDR2 YYNGEE. The CDR3 region has the DNA TGTGCCAGCAGCGCAGGCCGGGAAGAAGACTATGGCTACACCTTC. This gives the protein CASSAGREEDYGYTF.

The rearrangement joins TRBV5-6 to TRBJ1-4; D is perhaps TRBD1 (6 bases). Trimming cost V 3 bases and J 8 bases, with 11 bases left between them. CDR3 length: 13 amino acids. The germline CDR1 and CDR2 sequences are SGHDT and YYEEEE. CDR3 DNA: TGTGCCAGCAGCTCCGGACAGCAAGAAAAACTGTTTTTT. This gives the protein CASSSGQQEKLFF.

DNA of the CDR3: TGTGCCAGTACCTCGGGCCGGGGTTTCTCTGGAAACACCATATATTTT. It yields the protein CASTSGRGFSGNTIYF. This chain uses TRBV19 with TRBJ1-3; D unresolved. Deletions cut 7 bases from V and 0 bases from J, with 16 bases between. CDR1 is LNHDA and CDR2 is SQIVND in the germline V gene (reference sequence). This CDR3 contains 16 residues.